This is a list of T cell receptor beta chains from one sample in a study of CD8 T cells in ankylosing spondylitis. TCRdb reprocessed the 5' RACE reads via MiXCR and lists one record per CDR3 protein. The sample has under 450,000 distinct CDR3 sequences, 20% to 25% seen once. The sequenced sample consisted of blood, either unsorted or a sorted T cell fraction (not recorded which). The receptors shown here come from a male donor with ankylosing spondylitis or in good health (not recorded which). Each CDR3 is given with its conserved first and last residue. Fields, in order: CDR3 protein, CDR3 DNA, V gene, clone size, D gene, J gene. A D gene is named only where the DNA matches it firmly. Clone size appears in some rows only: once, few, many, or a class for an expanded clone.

CDR3aa: CAIQTSGGPPRTDTQYF; CDR3nt: TGTGCCATCCAAACTAGCGGGGGGCCCCCTCGCACAGATACGCAGTATTTT; v_gene: TRBV10-3; abundance: many; d_gene: TRBD2; j_gene: TRBJ2-3
CDR3aa: CASSQESRRQETQYF; CDR3nt: TGCGCCAGCAGCCAAGAATCCAGGAGACAAGAGACCCAGTACTTC; v_gene: TRBV4-1; abundance: -; d_gene: -; j_gene: TRBJ2-5
CDR3aa: CASSPSAGVTGELFF; CDR3nt: TGTGCCAGCAGCCCCTCGGCGGGGGTCACCGGGGAGCTGTTTTTT; v_gene: TRBV11-2; abundance: few; d_gene: TRBD2; j_gene: TRBJ2-2
CDR3aa: CASSYLDSVYEKLFF; CDR3nt: TGTGCCAGCAGTTACCTGGACAGCGTTTATGAAAAACTGTTTTTT; v_gene: TRBV6-2/TRBV6-3; abundance: few; d_gene: -; j_gene: TRBJ1-4
CDR3aa: CATSDPRTPDQPQHF; CDR3nt: TGTGCCACCAGTGACCCGAGAACCCCTGATCAGCCCCAGCATTTT; v_gene: TRBV24-1; abundance: -; d_gene: -; j_gene: TRBJ1-5
CDR3aa: CASTGGELFF; CDR3nt: TGTGCCAGCACCGGGGGGGAGCTGTTTTTT; v_gene: TRBV12-3/TRBV12-4; abundance: once; d_gene: -; j_gene: TRBJ2-2
CDR3aa: CASSRGGFGTGELFF; CDR3nt: TGTGCCAGCAGCAGGGGGGGGTTTGGGACCGGGGAGCTGTTTTTT; v_gene: TRBV12-3/TRBV12-4; abundance: few; d_gene: -; j_gene: TRBJ2-2
CDR3aa: CAWDQGVGNTIYF; CDR3nt: TGTGCCTGGGACCAGGGGGTTGGAAACACCATATATTTT; v_gene: TRBV30; abundance: -; d_gene: TRBD1; j_gene: TRBJ1-3
CDR3aa: CSARDTFLRLAQETQYF; CDR3nt: TGCAGTGCTAGAGATACCTTTTTGCGACTAGCCCAAGAGACCCAGTACTTC; v_gene: TRBV20-1; abundance: -; d_gene: TRBD2; j_gene: TRBJ2-5
CDR3aa: CASSPLAGGVTGELFF; CDR3nt: TGTGCCAGCAGCCCCCTAGCGGGGGGGGTTACCGGGGAGCTGTTTTTT; v_gene: TRBV12-3/TRBV12-4; abundance: -; d_gene: TRBD2; j_gene: TRBJ2-2
CDR3aa: CASSFWGRTDTQYF; CDR3nt: TGTGCCAGCAGTTTTTGGGGTCGGACAGATACGCAGTATTTT; v_gene: TRBV12-3/TRBV12-4; abundance: -; d_gene: -; j_gene: TRBJ2-3
CDR3aa: CASSLGASSTYEQYF; CDR3nt: TGTGCCAGCAGCTTGGGAGCGAGTTCCACCTACGAGCAGTACTTC; v_gene: TRBV5-6; abundance: -; d_gene: -; j_gene: TRBJ2-7
CDR3aa: CSFQGTNTGELFF; CDR3nt: TGCAGCTTCCAGGGGACGAACACCGGGGAGCTGTTTTTT; v_gene: TRBV29-1; abundance: -; d_gene: -; j_gene: TRBJ2-2
CDR3aa: CASSQVNRGAEAFF; CDR3nt: TGTGCCAGCAGCCAAGTGAACAGGGGCGCTGAAGCTTTCTTT; v_gene: TRBV3-1; abundance: few; d_gene: TRBD1; j_gene: TRBJ1-1
CDR3aa: CASSQDVGGDGTEAFF; CDR3nt: TGTGCCAGCAGCCAAGATGTAGGGGGGGATGGCACTGAAGCTTTCTTT; v_gene: TRBV3-1; abundance: -; d_gene: -; j_gene: TRBJ1-1
CDR3aa: CASSVSGEKYNEQFF; CDR3nt: TGTGCCAGCAGCGTGAGCGGGGAAAAATACAATGAGCAGTTCTTC; v_gene: TRBV9; abundance: -; d_gene: TRBD2; j_gene: TRBJ2-1
CDR3aa: CASSEAGSYNEQFF; CDR3nt: TGTGCCAGCAGTGAAGCGGGTTCCTACAATGAGCAGTTCTTC; v_gene: TRBV25-1; abundance: -; d_gene: -; j_gene: TRBJ2-1
CDR3aa: CSVAGQNYGYTF; CDR3nt: TGCAGCGTTGCGGGACAGAACTATGGCTACACCTTC; v_gene: TRBV29-1; abundance: many; d_gene: TRBD1; j_gene: TRBJ1-2
CDR3aa: CASSAPRLGEETQYF; CDR3nt: TGCGCCAGCAGCGCCCCCCGTTTAGGGGAAGAGACCCAGTACTTC; v_gene: TRBV5-1; abundance: -; d_gene: -; j_gene: TRBJ2-5
CDR3aa: CSAIPGRNYGYTF; CDR3nt: TGCAGTGCTATCCCGGGACGCAACTATGGCTACACCTTC; v_gene: TRBV20-1; abundance: many; d_gene: -; j_gene: TRBJ1-2
CDR3aa: CASSGQGAAPQETQYF; CDR3nt: TGTGCCAGCAGTGGCCAGGGGGCCGCACCCCAAGAGACCCAGTACTTC; v_gene: TRBV28; abundance: -; d_gene: TRBD1; j_gene: TRBJ2-5
CDR3aa: CSVVEGSNGYEQYF; CDR3nt: TGCAGCGTTGTTGAGGGGTCAAATGGGTACGAGCAGTACTTC; v_gene: TRBV29-1; abundance: -; d_gene: -; j_gene: TRBJ2-7
CDR3aa: CASSLHGLTLDEQYF; CDR3nt: TGTGCCAGCAGCTTACACGGGCTAACGTTGGACGAGCAGTACTTC; v_gene: TRBV7-6; abundance: -; d_gene: -; j_gene: TRBJ2-7
CDR3aa: CASSRHVAGTGELFF; CDR3nt: TGCGCCAGCAGCCGACATGTAGCGGGGACCGGGGAGCTGTTTTTT; v_gene: TRBV5-1; abundance: few; d_gene: TRBD2; j_gene: TRBJ2-2
CDR3aa: CASSPPSYKGGELFF; CDR3nt: TGTGCCAGCAGTCCCCCCAGTTATAAGGGCGGGGAGCTGTTTTTT; v_gene: TRBV12-3/TRBV12-4; abundance: many; d_gene: -; j_gene: TRBJ2-2
CDR3aa: CRGARGSDPPEQYF; CDR3nt: TGCAGGGGAGCCCGGGGGTCTGATCCTCCAGAGCAGTACTTC; v_gene: TRBV20-1; abundance: few; d_gene: -; j_gene: TRBJ2-7
CDR3aa: CASSLGTISTDTQYF; CDR3nt: TGCGCCAGCAGCCTAGGGACTATTAGCACAGATACGCAGTATTTT; v_gene: TRBV4-1; abundance: few; d_gene: TRBD2; j_gene: TRBJ2-3
CDR3aa: CASSLDNRGGSETQYF; CDR3nt: TGCGCCAGCAGCTTGGATAATCGGGGGGGTTCCGAGACCCAGTACTTC; v_gene: TRBV5-1; abundance: once; d_gene: TRBD2; j_gene: TRBJ2-5
CDR3aa: CSARLGGLAENQETQYF; CDR3nt: TGCAGTGCTAGACTTGGCGGACTAGCGGAGAACCAAGAGACCCAGTACTTC; v_gene: TRBV20-1; abundance: few; d_gene: TRBD2; j_gene: TRBJ2-5
CDR3aa: CASSQKGWTGELFF; CDR3nt: TGTGCCAGCAGCCAAAAAGGGTGGACCGGGGAGCTGTTTTTT; v_gene: TRBV3-1; abundance: few; d_gene: -; j_gene: TRBJ2-2
CDR3aa: CASSQDWRQSLRETQYF; CDR3nt: TGTGCCAGCAGCCAAGATTGGCGGCAGTCATTGCGGGAGACCCAGTACTTC; v_gene: TRBV3-1; abundance: -; d_gene: -; j_gene: TRBJ2-5
CDR3aa: CASSSTDRGQVHEQYF; CDR3nt: TGTGCCAGCAGCTCGACTGACCGGGGCCAGGTACACGAGCAGTACTTC; v_gene: TRBV7-9; abundance: -; d_gene: -; j_gene: TRBJ2-7
CDR3aa: CSVRDRESYEQYF; CDR3nt: TGCAGTGTCCGGGACAGGGAATCCTACGAGCAGTACTTC; v_gene: TRBV20-1; abundance: many; d_gene: TRBD1; j_gene: TRBJ2-7
CDR3aa: CASTGGRFTHSNQPQHF; CDR3nt: TGTGCCAGCACCGGAGGACGGTTCACACATAGCAATCAGCCCCAGCATTTT; v_gene: TRBV6-1; abundance: few; d_gene: -; j_gene: TRBJ1-5
CDR3aa: CASSQTGTSGGVAREQYF; CDR3nt: TGCGCCAGCAGCCAAACCGGGACTAGCGGGGGGGTGGCTCGCGAGCAGTACTTC; v_gene: TRBV4-1; abundance: -; d_gene: TRBD2; j_gene: TRBJ2-7
CDR3aa: CASSLERTTDTQYF; CDR3nt: TGTGCCAGCAGTTTAGAGCGCACCACAGATACGCAGTATTTT; v_gene: TRBV12-3/TRBV12-4; abundance: few; d_gene: -; j_gene: TRBJ2-3
CDR3aa: CSVRGTGTYEQYF; CDR3nt: TGCAGCGTCCGAGGGACAGGTACCTACGAGCAGTACTTC; v_gene: TRBV29-1; abundance: few; d_gene: TRBD1; j_gene: TRBJ2-7
CDR3aa: CSVEIEAGGAWEQFF; CDR3nt: TGCAGCGTTGAGATAGAAGCGGGGGGGGCATGGGAGCAGTTCTTC; v_gene: TRBV29-1; abundance: few; d_gene: TRBD2; j_gene: TRBJ2-1
CDR3aa: CASSLLEAGVGELFF; CDR3nt: TGCGCCAGCAGCCTCCTAGAGGCGGGTGTCGGGGAGCTGTTTTTT; v_gene: TRBV4-1; abundance: few; d_gene: -; j_gene: TRBJ2-2
CDR3aa: CASSVAESYEQYF; CDR3nt: TGTGCCAGCAGCGTAGCAGAGAGTTACGAGCAGTACTTC; v_gene: TRBV9; abundance: -; d_gene: -; j_gene: TRBJ2-7
CDR3aa: CSAREQGNFAREQFF; CDR3nt: TGCAGTGCTAGAGAACAGGGCAATTTTGCTCGTGAGCAGTTCTTC; v_gene: TRBV20-1; abundance: few; d_gene: -; j_gene: TRBJ2-1
CDR3aa: CASSINGLAGGFQETQYF; CDR3nt: TGTGCCAGCAGCATAAACGGACTAGCGGGGGGGTTTCAAGAGACCCAGTACTTC; v_gene: TRBV11-2; abundance: -; d_gene: TRBD2; j_gene: TRBJ2-5
CDR3aa: CASSQEGSSYNEQFF; CDR3nt: TGCGCCAGCAGTCAAGAGGGGAGCTCCTACAATGAGCAGTTCTTC; v_gene: TRBV23-1; abundance: few; d_gene: -; j_gene: TRBJ2-1
CDR3aa: CASSEYPSGGSPSYEQYF; CDR3nt: TGTGCCAGCAGTGAATATCCTAGCGGGGGGTCCCCCTCCTACGAGCAGTACTTC; v_gene: TRBV6-1; abundance: -; d_gene: TRBD2; j_gene: TRBJ2-7
CDR3aa: CASSHEGRLDTEAFF; CDR3nt: TGTGCCAGCAGCCATGAAGGACGCCTGGACACTGAAGCTTTCTTT; v_gene: TRBV4-2; abundance: -; d_gene: -; j_gene: TRBJ1-1
CDR3aa: CATSETGQETQYF; CDR3nt: TGTGCCACCAGTGAAACAGGACAAGAGACCCAGTACTTC; v_gene: TRBV24-1; abundance: -; d_gene: -; j_gene: TRBJ2-5
CDR3aa: CASSSPRTGGNGGTDTQYF; CDR3nt: TGTGCCAGCAGTTCGCCCCGGACAGGCGGCAATGGGGGCACAGATACGCAGTATTTT; v_gene: TRBV11-2; abundance: once; d_gene: TRBD1; j_gene: TRBJ2-3
CDR3aa: CSVGGGIEKLFF; CDR3nt: TGCAGCGTTGGGGGAGGGATTGAAAAACTGTTTTTT; v_gene: TRBV29-1; abundance: -; d_gene: -; j_gene: TRBJ1-4
CDR3aa: CATSRGVAGGQETQYF; CDR3nt: TGTGCCACCAGCAGAGGTGTAGCGGGGGGCCAAGAGACCCAGTACTTC; v_gene: TRBV15; abundance: few; d_gene: TRBD2; j_gene: TRBJ2-5
CDR3aa: CASSTGDYPSYEQYF; CDR3nt: TGTGCCAGCAGCACTGGGGACTACCCGTCCTACGAGCAGTACTTC; v_gene: TRBV14; abundance: few; d_gene: TRBD2; j_gene: TRBJ2-7
CDR3aa: CASSLEDYAEQFF; CDR3nt: TGTGCCAGCAGCTTAGAAGACTATGCTGAGCAGTTCTTC; v_gene: TRBV7-9; abundance: few; d_gene: -; j_gene: TRBJ2-1
CDR3aa: CAGRDAKGEQYF; CDR3nt: TGTGCCGGAAGGGATGCAAAGGGAGAGCAGTACTTC; v_gene: TRBV7-9; abundance: few; d_gene: -; j_gene: TRBJ2-7
CDR3aa: CASSLPQGANSPLHF; CDR3nt: TGTGCCAGCAGCTTACCTCAGGGGGCGAATTCACCCCTCCACTTT; v_gene: TRBV7-9; abundance: -; d_gene: TRBD1; j_gene: TRBJ1-6
CDR3aa: CATSRERGGNQPQHF; CDR3nt: TGTGCCACCAGCAGAGAGAGGGGAGGCAATCAGCCCCAGCATTTT; v_gene: TRBV15; abundance: -; d_gene: -; j_gene: TRBJ1-5
CDR3aa: CASSLGRIWGKDNEQFF; CDR3nt: TGCGCCAGCAGCTTGGGACGTATCTGGGGAAAAGATAATGAGCAGTTCTTC; v_gene: TRBV5-1; abundance: -; d_gene: -; j_gene: TRBJ2-1
CDR3aa: CAIPRDSGTYEQYF; CDR3nt: TGTGCCATCCCCCGGGACTCGGGAACCTACGAGCAGTACTTC; v_gene: TRBV2; abundance: -; d_gene: -; j_gene: TRBJ2-7
CDR3aa: CASSPQLSSYNEQFF; CDR3nt: TGTGCCAGCAGCCCTCAGTTAAGCTCCTACAATGAGCAGTTCTTC; v_gene: TRBV3-1; abundance: -; d_gene: -; j_gene: TRBJ2-1